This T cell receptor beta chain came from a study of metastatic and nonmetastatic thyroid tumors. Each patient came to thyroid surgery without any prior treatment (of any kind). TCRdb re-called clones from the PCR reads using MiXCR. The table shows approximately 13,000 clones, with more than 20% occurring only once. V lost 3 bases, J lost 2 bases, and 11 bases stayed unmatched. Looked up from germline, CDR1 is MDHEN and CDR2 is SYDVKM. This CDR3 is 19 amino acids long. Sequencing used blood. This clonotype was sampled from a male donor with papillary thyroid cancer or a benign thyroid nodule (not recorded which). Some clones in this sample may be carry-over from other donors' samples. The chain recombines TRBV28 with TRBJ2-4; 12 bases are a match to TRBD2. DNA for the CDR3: TGTGCCAGCAGTTTGGGACTAGCGGGTGGAGGGAGCCCCAAAAACATTCAGTACTTC. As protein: CASSLGLAGGGSPKNIQYF.